This T cell receptor beta chain was retrieved from a study of blood T cell repertoires in COVID-19. Study at large: There were acute and convalescent COVID-19 samples, and they came from the United States, Italy and Spain.

Per the germline V gene, CDR1 is MGHRA and CDR2 is YSYEKL. Trimming took off 4 bases at V and 0 bases at J, with 12 bases between the two ends. This CDR3 is 15 amino acids long. This clone was counted between two and nine times. Authors' analysis steps: From reference gene primer amplification, estimates of nucleated cell counts were derived. Measured with immunoSEQ multiplex PCR; TCRdb has only the in-frame clones, and not every one. V and J calls and clone size are given by that table; D and trimming were obtained from the DNA. Found here are roughly 240,000 clones, 75% to 85% of them singletons; the top ten hold 2% to 2.5%.

Source material: peripheral blood. This TCR was recovered from a man between 40 and 49 years old who had recovered from COVID-19. The chain employs TRBV4-1 and TRBJ1-2; no clear D. The CDR3 DNA is TGCGCCAGCAGCCGTGGTATGGGAGCTAACTATGGCTACACCTTC. It is translated as CASSRGMGANYGYTF.